This TCR beta chain comes out of a study of T cells after yellow fever vaccination. Study-level findings and limits: Weaker, the secondary response peaked sooner, at day 5 versus 15. Post-booster reappearance was seen for most primary-vaccination clones (about 96% CD4, 75% to 90% CD8). Any FACS-sorted repertoire could hold abundant clonotypes that contaminate it from the bulk population.

The TCR cDNA carried a universal primer site and UMIs from 5'RACE template switching. A single record per CDR3 protein comes from TCRdb applying MiXCR to the 5' RACE reads. This sample carries approximately 550,000 distinct CDR3 sequences, roughly 21% of them seen once, and the ten largest clones take about 13%. The V gene's germline CDR1 is MDHEN and CDR2 SYDVKM. Trimming at V came to 6 bases and at J to 4 bases, leaving 9 bases not matched to a gene. This CDR3 is built from 16 residues. This clonotype was recorded a few times. What it binds is not known. The material sequenced was PBMCs, taken 15 days after the yellow fever booster vaccination. The receptor was isolated from a man in his thirties or forties who received the YFV17D yellow fever vaccine. The V gene is TRBV28, the J gene TRBJ2-1; 10 nucleotides align to TRBD2. CDR3 sequence: CASRVAGGILYNEQFF. As DNA, the CDR3 is TGTGCCAGCAGAGTAGCGGGAGGCATACTTTACAATGAGCAGTTCTTC.